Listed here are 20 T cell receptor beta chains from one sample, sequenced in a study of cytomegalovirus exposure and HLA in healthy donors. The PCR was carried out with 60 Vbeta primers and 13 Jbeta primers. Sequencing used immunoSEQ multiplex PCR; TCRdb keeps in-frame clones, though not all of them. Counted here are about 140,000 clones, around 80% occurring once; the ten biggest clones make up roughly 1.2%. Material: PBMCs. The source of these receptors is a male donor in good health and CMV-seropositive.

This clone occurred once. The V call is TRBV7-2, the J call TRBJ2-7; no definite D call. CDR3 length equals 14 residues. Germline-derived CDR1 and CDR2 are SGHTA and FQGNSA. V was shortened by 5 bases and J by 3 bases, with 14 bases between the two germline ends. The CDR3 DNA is TGTGCCAGCAGCCCTATCCGGCTAGTCTACGAGCAGTACTTC. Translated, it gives CASSPIRLVYEQYF.

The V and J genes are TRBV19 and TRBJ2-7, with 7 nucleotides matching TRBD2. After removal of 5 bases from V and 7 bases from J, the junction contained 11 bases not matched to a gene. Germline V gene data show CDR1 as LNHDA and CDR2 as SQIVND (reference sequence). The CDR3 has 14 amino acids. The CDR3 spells CASSFGGGPGEQYF. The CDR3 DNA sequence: TGTGCCAGTAGTTTTGGGGGAGGGCCTGGAGAGCAGTACTTC.

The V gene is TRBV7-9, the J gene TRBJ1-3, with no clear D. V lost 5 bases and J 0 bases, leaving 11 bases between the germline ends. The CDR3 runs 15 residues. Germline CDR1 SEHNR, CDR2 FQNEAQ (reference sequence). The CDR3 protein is CASSPTGISGNTIYF. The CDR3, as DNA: TGTGCCAGCAGCCCAACCGGGATCTCTGGAAACACCATATATTTT.

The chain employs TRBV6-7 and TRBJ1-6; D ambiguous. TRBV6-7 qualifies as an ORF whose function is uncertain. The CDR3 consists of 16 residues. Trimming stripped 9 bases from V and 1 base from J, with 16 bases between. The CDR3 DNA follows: TGTGCCAGGATACAAACGCAGGAATCCTATAATTCACCCCTCCACTTT. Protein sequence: CARIQTQESYNSPLHF.

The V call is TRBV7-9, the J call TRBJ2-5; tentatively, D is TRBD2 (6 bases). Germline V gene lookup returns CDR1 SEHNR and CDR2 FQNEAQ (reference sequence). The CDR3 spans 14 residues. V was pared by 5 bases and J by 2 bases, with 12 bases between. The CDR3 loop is CASSTRDSQETQYF. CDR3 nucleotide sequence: TGTGCCAGCAGCACCCGGGACTCACAAGAGACCCAGTACTTC.

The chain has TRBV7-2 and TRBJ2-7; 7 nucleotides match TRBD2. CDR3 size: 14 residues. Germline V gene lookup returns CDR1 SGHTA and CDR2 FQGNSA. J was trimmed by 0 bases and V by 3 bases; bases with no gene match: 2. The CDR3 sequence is CASSFGLDSYEQYF. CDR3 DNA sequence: TGTGCCAGCAGCTTCGGACTAGACTCCTACGAGCAGTACTTC.

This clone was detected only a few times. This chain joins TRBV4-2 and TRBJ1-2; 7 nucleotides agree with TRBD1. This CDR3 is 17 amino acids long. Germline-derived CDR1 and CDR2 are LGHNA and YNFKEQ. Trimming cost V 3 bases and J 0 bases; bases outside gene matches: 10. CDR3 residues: CASSQIPLDRANYGYTF. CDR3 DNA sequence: TGTGCCAGCAGCCAGATCCCTCTTGACAGGGCTAACTATGGCTACACCTTC.

DNA of the CDR3: TGTGCCACGGAGGTTGGCTCCTACGAGCAGTACTTC. This sequence encodes CATEVGSYEQYF. J is TRBJ2-7 and V is TRBV7-9; maybe TRBD2 (5 bases). This CDR3 spans 12 amino acids. The V gene's germline CDR1 is SEHNR and CDR2 FQNEAQ (reference sequence). Deletions cut 10 bases from V and 0 bases from J, with 10 bases between.

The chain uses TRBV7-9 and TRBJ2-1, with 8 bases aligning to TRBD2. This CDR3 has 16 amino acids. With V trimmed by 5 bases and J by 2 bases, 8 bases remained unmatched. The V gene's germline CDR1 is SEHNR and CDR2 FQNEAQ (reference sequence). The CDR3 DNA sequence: TGTGCCAGCAGCCCCGATACTAGCGGTCCCTACAATGAGCAGTTCTTC. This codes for CASSPDTSGPYNEQFF.

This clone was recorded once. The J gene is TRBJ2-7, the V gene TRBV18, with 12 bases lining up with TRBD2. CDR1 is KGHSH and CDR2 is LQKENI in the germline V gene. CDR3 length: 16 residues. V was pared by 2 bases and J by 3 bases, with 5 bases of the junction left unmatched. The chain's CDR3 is CASSPWTSGTDYEQYF. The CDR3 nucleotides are TGTGCCAGCTCACCATGGACTAGCGGGACCGACTACGAGCAGTACTTC.

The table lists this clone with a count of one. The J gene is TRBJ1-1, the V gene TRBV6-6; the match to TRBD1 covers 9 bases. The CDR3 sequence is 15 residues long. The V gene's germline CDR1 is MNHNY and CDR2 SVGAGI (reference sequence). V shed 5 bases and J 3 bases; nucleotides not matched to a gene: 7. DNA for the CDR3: TGTGCCAGCAGTCGTGGACAGGGGTCTGACACTGAAGCTTTCTTT. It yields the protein CASSRGQGSDTEAFF.

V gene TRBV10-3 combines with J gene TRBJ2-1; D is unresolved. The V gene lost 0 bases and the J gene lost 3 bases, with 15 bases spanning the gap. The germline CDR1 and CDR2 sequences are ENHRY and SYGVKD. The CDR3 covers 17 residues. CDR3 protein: CAISESSTREVYNEQFF. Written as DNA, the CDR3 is TGTGCCATCAGTGAGTCTTCCACCCGCGAAGTCTACAATGAGCAGTTCTTC.

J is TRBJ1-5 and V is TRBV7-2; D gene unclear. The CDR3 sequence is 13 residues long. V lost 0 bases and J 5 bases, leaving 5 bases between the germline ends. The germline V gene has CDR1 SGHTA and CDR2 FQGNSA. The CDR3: CASSLAEYQPQHF. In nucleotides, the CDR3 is TGTGCCAGCAGCTTAGCGGAGTATCAGCCCCAGCATTTT.

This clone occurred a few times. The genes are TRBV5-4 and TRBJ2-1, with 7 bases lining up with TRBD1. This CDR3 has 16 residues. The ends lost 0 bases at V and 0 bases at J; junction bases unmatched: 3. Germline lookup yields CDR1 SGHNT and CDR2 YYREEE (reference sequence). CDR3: CASSLVGGSSYNEQFF. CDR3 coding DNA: TGTGCCAGCAGCTTGGTAGGGGGCAGCTCCTACAATGAGCAGTTCTTC.

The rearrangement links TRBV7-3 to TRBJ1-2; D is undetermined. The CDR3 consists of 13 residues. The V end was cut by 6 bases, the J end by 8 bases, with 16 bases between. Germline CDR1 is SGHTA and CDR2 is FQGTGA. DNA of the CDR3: TGTGCCAGCAGTCCGACGGGGAGTCAAGGCTACACCTTC. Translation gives CASSPTGSQGYTF.

The CDR3 coding sequence is TGTGCCAGCAGTTGGGACAGTTATCAGCCCCAGCATTTT. Translated: CASSWDSYQPQHF. The V and J genes are TRBV2 and TRBJ1-5; 7 bases line up with TRBD1. The CDR3 length is 13 residues. The germline V gene encodes CDR1 SNHLY and CDR2 FYNNEI. V trimming: 5 bases; J trimming: 5 bases; junction bases outside the gene matches: 3.

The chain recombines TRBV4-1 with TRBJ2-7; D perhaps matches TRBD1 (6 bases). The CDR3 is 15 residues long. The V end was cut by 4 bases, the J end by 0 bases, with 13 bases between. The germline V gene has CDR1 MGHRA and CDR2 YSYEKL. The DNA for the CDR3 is TGCGCCAGCAGCCGATTACAGGGAAGCTCCTACGAGCAGTACTTC. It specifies CASSRLQGSSYEQYF.

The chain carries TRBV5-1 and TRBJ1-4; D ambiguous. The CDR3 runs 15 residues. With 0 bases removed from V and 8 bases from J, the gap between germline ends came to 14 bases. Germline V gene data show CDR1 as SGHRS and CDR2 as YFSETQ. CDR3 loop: CASSLGGASGEKLFF. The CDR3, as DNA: TGCGCCAGCAGCTTGGGGGGAGCCTCGGGCGAAAAACTGTTTTTT.

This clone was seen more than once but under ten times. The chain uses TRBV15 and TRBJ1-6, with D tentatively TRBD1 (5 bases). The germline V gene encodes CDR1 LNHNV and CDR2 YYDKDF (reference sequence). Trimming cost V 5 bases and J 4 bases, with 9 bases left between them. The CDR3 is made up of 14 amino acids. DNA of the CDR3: TGTGCCACCAGCGGGGGGGGATATAATTCACCCCTCCACTTT. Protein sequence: CATSGGGYNSPLHF.

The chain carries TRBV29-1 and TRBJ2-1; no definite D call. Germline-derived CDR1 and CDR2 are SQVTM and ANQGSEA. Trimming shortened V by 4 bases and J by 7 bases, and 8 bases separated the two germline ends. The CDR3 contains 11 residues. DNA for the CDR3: TGCAGCGTTGCGGGTAGTAATGAGCAGTTCTTC. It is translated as CSVAGSNEQFF.